This entry lists 7 T cell receptor beta chains sequenced from one sample in a study of cytomegalovirus exposure and HLA in healthy donors. PCR employed 60 Vbeta and 13 Jbeta primers. Here immunoSEQ multiplex PCR was the method, and the copy in TCRdb shows in-frame clones only, minus some. The table lists 130,000 or so clones, approximately 69% of them singletons. The sample consisted of PBMCs. The receptors here all came from a man aged 40-55 years in good health and CMV-seropositive.

The chain couples TRBV6-6 to TRBJ2-4; D unclear. With 2 bases removed from V and 8 bases from J, the gap between germline ends came to 13 bases. Germline CDR1 reads MNHNY; CDR2 reads SVGAGI (reference sequence). There are 14 residues in the CDR3. CDR3 in amino acids: CASSYVTDEDIQYF. CDR3 nucleotides: TGTGCCAGCAGTTACGTTACGGATGAGGACATTCAGTACTTC.

This chain uses TRBV27 with TRBJ2-5; the match to TRBD2 covers 9 bases. This CDR3 is 20 amino acids long. Germline CDR1 MNHEY, CDR2 SMNVEV (reference sequence). V shed 2 bases and J 4 bases; nucleotides not matched to a gene: 20. CDR3 sequence (DNA): TGTGCCAGCAGTTTAAGTCCCTCTAGCGGGACCGGGCCTAGGCGAGAGACCCAGTACTTC. Amino acids: CASSLSPSSGTGPRRETQYF.

The genes are TRBV2 and TRBJ2-1; tentatively, D is TRBD1 (6 bases). The CDR3 is 16 residues long. Germline V gene lookup returns CDR1 SNHLY and CDR2 FYNNEI. V was pared by 5 bases and J by 4 bases, with 18 bases between. CDR3: CASSRSRTEAYNEQFF. CDR3 sequence (DNA): TGTGCCAGCAGTCGCTCACGGACAGAAGCGTACAATGAGCAGTTCTTC.

This chain links TRBV15 with TRBJ1-5, with 9 bases identical to TRBD1. This CDR3 spans 15 amino acids. Germline V gives CDR1 LNHNV, CDR2 YYDKDF (reference sequence). Trimming took 7 bases from V and 2 from J; bases not matched to a gene: 6. In DNA, the CDR3 is TGTGCCACCAACAATGGGGACAGGGGCAATCAGCCCCAGCATTTT. Its translation is CATNNGDRGNQPQHF.

CDR3 bases: TGTGCCTGGAGGGATTCCTACAGGGATTCACCCCTCCACTTT. As protein: CAWRDSYRDSPLHF. V gene TRBV30 combines with J gene TRBJ1-6; D is perhaps TRBD1 (6 bases). The CDR3 has 14 residues. V lost 3 bases and J 8 bases, leaving 14 bases between the germline ends. Germline CDR1 GTSNPN, CDR2 SVGIG (reference sequence).

The gene calls are TRBV5-1 and TRBJ2-1, with D tentatively TRBD2 (6 bases). This CDR3 spans 13 amino acids. Trimming left V 5 bases short and J 7 bases short, with 13 bases between. Germline V gives CDR1 SGHRS, CDR2 YFSETQ. The chain's CDR3 is CASRTGEWNEQFF. The CDR3 nucleotides are TGCGCCAGCAGGACGGGAGAGTGGAATGAGCAGTTCTTC. The variable domain in full, completed from reference TRBV5-1 and TRBJ2-1, reads KAGVTQTPRYLIKTRGQQVTLSCSPISGHRSVSWYQQTPGQGLQFLFEYFSETQRNKGNFPGRFSGRQFSNSRSEMNVSTLELGDSALYLCASRTGEWNEQFFGPGTRLTVL.

The chain links TRBV28 to TRBJ1-3; TRBD1 might be the D (5 bases). CDR1 is MDHEN, CDR2 SYDVKM, per germline. CDR3 length: 12 amino acids. Trimming took 4 bases from V and 4 from J, leaving 5 bases between them. The CDR3 bases are TGTGCCAGCAGTTCAGGGGGAAACACCATATATTTT. Protein sequence: CASSSGGNTIYF. The full variable domain, completed using reference TRBV28 and TRBJ1-3, is DVKVTQSSRYLVKRTGEKVFLECVQDMDHENMFWYRQDPGLGLRLIYFSYDVKMKEKGDIPEGYSVSREKKERFSLILESASTNQTSMYLCASSSGGNTIYFGEGSWLTVV.